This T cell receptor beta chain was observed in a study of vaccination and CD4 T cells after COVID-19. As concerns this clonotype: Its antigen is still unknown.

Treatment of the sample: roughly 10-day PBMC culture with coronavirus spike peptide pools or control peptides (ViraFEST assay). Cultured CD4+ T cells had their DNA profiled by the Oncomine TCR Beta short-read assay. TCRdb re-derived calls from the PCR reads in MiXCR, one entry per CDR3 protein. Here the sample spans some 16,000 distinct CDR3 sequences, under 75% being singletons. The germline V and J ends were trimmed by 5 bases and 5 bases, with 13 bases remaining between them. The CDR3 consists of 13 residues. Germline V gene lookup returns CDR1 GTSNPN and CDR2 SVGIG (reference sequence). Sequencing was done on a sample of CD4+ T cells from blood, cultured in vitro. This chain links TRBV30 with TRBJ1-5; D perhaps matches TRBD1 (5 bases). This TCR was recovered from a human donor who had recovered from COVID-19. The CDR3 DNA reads TGTGCCTGGGCAATCCTCAGGGATCAGCCCCAGCATTTT. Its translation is CAWAILRDQPQHF.